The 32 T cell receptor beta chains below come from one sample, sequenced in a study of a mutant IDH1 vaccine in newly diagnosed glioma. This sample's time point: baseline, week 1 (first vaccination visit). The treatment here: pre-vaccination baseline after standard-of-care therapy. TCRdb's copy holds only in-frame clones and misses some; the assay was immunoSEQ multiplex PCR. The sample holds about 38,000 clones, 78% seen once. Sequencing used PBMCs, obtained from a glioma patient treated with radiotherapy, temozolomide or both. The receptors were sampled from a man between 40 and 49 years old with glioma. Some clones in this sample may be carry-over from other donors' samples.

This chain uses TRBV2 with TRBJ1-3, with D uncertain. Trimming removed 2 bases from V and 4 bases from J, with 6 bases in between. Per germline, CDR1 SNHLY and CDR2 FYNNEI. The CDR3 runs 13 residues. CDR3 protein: CASSETGGNTIYF. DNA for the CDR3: TGTGCCAGCAGTGAAACTGGGGGAAACACCATATATTTT.

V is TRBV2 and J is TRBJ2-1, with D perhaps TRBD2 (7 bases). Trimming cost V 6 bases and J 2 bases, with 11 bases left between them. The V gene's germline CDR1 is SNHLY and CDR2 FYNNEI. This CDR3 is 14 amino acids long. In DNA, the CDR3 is TGTGCCAGCAGGAGGGGGGGTACCTACAATGAGCAGTTCTTC. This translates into CASRRGGTYNEQFF.

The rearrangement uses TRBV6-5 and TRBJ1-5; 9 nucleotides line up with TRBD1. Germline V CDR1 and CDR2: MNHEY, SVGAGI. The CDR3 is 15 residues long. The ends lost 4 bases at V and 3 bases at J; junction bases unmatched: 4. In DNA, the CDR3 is TGTGCCAGCAGTTGGGGACAGGGTATCAATCAGCCCCAGCATTTT. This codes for CASSWGQGINQPQHF.

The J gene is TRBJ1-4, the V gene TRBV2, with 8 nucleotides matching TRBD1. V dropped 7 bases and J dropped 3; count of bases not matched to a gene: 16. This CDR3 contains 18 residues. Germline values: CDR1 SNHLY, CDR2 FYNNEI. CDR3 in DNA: TGTGCCAGCAACCCCGGACAGGGCGTGGTCGCAGCTAATGAAAAACTGTTTTTT. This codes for CASNPGQGVVAANEKLFF.

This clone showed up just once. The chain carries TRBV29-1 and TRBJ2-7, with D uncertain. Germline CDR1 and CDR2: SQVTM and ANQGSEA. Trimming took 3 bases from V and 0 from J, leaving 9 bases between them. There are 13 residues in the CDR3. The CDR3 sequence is CSVDSPSSYEQYF. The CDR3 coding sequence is TGCAGCGTTGACAGCCCGAGCTCCTACGAGCAGTACTTC.

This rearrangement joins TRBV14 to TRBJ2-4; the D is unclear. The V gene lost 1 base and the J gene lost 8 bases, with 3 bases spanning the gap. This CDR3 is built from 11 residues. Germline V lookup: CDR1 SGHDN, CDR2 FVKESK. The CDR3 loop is CASSQVDIQYF. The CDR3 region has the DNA TGTGCCAGCAGCCAAGTCGACATTCAGTACTTC.

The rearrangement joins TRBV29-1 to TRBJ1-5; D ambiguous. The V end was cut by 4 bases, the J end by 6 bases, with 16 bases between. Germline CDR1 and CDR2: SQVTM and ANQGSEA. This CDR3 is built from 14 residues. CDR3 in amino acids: CSVAQSGRGQPQHF. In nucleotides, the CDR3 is TGCAGCGTTGCACAGTCAGGAAGAGGTCAGCCCCAGCATTTT.

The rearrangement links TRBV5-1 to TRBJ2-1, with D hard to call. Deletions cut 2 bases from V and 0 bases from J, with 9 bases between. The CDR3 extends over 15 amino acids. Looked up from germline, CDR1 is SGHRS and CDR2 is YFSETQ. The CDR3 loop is CASSLNLRSYNEQFF. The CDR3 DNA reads TGCGCCAGCAGCTTAAACCTCCGCTCCTACAATGAGCAGTTCTTC. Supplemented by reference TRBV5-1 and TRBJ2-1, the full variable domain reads KAGVTQTPRYLIKTRGQQVTLSCSPISGHRSVSWYQQTPGQGLQFLFEYFSETQRNKGNFPGRFSGRQFSNSRSEMNVSTLELGDSALYLCASSLNLRSYNEQFFGPGTRLTVL.

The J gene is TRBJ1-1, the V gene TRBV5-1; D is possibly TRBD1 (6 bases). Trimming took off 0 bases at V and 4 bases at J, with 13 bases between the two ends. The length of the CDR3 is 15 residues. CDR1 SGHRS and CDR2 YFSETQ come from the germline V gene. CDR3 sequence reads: CASSLVWGARTEAFF. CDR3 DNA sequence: TGCGCCAGCAGCTTGGTTTGGGGGGCGCGCACTGAAGCTTTCTTT.

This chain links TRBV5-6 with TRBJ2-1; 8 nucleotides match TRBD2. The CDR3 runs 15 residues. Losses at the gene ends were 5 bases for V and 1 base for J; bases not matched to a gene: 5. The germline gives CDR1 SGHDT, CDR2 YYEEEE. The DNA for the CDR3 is TGTGCCAGCAGTTTAGCGGGGAGTTCCTACAATGAGCAGTTCTTC. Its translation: CASSLAGSSYNEQFF.

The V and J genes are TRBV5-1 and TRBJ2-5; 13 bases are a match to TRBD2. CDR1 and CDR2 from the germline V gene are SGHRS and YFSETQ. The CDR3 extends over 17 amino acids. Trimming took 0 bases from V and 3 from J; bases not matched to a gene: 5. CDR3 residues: CASSLVLAGGREETQYF. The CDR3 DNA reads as TGCGCCAGCAGCTTGGTACTAGCGGGGGGGCGAGAAGAGACCCAGTACTTC.

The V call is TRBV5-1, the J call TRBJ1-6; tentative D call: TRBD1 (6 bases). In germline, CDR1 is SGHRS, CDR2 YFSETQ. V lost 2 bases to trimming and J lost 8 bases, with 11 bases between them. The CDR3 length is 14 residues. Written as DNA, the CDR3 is TGCGCCAGCAGCTTATGGGGACAAGATTCACCCCTCCACTTT. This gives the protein CASSLWGQDSPLHF. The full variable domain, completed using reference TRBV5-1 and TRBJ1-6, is KAGVTQTPRYLIKTRGQQVTLSCSPISGHRSVSWYQQTPGQGLQFLFEYFSETQRNKGNFPGRFSGRQFSNSRSEMNVSTLELGDSALYLCASSLWGQDSPLHFGNGTRLTVT.

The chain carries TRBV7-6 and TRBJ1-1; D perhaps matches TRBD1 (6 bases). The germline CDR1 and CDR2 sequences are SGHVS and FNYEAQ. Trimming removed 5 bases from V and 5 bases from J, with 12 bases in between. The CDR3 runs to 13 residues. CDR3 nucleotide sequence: TGTGCCAGCAGCCGGGAGGGGGGGACTGAAGCTTTCTTT. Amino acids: CASSREGGTEAFF.

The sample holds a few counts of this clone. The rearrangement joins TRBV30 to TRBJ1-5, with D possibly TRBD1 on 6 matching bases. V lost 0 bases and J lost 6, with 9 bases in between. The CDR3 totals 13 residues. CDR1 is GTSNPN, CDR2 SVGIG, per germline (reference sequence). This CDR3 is CAWSVGGLQPQHF. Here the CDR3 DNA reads TGTGCCTGGAGTGTCGGGGGGCTTCAGCCCCAGCATTTT.

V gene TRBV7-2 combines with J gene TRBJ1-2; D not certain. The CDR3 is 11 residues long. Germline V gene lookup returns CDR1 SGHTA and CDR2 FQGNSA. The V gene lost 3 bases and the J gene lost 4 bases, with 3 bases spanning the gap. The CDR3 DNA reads TGTGCCAGCAGCTTTTTCTATGGCTACACCTTC. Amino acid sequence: CASSFFYGYTF.

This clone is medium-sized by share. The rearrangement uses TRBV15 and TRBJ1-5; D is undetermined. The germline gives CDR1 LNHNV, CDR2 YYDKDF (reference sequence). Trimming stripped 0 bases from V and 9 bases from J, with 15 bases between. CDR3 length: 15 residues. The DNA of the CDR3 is TGTGCCACCAGCAGAGATCTTGGGGTAGAGAGGCCCCAGCATTTT. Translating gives CATSRDLGVERPQHF. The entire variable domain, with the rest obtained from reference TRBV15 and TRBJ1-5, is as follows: DAMVIQNPRYQVTQFGKPVTLSCSQTLNHNVMYWYQQKSSQAPKLLFHYYDKDFNNEADTPDNFQSRRPNTSFCFLDIRSPGLGDTAMYLCATSRDLGVERPQHFGDGTRLSIL.

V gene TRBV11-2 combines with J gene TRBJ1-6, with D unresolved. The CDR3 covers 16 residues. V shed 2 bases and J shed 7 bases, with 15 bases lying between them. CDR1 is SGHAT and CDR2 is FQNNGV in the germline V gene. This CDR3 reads CASSLLQIPLNSPLHF. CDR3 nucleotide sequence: TGTGCCAGCAGCTTATTACAGATCCCCTTGAATTCACCCCTCCACTTT.

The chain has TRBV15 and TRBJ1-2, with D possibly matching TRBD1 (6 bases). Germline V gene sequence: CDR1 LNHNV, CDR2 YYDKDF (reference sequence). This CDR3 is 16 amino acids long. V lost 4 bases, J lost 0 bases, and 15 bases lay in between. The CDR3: CATSKPLGTSNYGYTF. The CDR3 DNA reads TGTGCCACCAGCAAACCTTTAGGGACATCTAACTATGGCTACACCTTC.

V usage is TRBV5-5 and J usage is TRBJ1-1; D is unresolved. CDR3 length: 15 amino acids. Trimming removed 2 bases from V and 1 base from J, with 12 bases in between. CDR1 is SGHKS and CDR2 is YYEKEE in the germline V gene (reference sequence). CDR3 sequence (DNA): TGTGCCAGCAGCTTTTTCGCGGTTGGGAACACTGAAGCTTTCTTT. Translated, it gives CASSFFAVGNTEAFF.

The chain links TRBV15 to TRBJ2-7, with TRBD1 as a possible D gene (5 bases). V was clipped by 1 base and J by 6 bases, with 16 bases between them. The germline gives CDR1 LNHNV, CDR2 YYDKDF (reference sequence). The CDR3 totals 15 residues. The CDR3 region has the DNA TGTGCCACCAGCAGAGTTGGCTCCCTGGGGCTCGAGCAGTACTTC. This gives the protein CATSRVGSLGLEQYF.

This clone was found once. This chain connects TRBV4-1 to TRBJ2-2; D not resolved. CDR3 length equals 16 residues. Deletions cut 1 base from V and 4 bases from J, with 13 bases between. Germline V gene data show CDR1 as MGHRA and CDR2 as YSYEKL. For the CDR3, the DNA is TGCGCCAGCAGCCAAGCCAACCTAGTGGCCACCGGGGAGCTGTTTTTT. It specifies CASSQANLVATGELFF.

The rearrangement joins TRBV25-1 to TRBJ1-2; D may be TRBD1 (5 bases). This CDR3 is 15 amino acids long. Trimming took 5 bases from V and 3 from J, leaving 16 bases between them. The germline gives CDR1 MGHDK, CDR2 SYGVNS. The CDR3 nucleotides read TGTGCCAGCAGTTCACTTGGGACTGGGGACTATGGCTACACCTTC. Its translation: CASSSLGTGDYGYTF.

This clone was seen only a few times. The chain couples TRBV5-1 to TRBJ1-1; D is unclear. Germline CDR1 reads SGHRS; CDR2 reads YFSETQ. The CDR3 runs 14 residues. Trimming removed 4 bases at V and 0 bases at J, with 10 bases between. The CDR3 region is CASSAVTLNTEAFF. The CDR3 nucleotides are TGCGCCAGCAGCGCGGTGACACTGAACACTGAAGCTTTCTTT.

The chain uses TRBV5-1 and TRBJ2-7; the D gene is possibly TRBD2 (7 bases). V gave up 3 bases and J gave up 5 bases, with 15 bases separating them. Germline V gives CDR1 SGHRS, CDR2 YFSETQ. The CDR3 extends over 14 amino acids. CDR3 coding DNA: TGCGCCAGCAGCTCGGACGGGGGGCGGAACGAGCAGTACTTC. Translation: CASSSDGGRNEQYF.

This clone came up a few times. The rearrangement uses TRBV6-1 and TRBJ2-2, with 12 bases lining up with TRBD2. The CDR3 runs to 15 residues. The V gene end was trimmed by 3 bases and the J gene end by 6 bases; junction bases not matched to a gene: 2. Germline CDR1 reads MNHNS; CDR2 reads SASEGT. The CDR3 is CASSDASGGAGELFF. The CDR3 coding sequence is TGTGCCAGCAGTGACGCTAGCGGGGGGGCCGGGGAGCTGTTTTTT.

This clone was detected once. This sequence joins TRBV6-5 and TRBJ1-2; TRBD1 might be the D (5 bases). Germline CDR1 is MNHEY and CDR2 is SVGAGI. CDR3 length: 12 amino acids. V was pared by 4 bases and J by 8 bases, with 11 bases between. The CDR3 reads CASSSGEGGYTF. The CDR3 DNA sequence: TGTGCCAGCAGTTCCGGGGAGGGGGGCTACACCTTC.

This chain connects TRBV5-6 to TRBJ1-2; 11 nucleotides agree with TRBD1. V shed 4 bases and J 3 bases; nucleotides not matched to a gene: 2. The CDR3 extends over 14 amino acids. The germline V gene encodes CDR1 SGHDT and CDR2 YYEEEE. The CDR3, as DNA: TGTGCCAGCAGCGTGGGACAGGGGGACTATGGCTACACCTTC. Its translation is CASSVGQGDYGYTF.

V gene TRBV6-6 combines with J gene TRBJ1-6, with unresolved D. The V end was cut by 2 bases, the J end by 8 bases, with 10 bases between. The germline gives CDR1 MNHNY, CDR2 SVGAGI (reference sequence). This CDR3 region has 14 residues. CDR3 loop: CASSYRGQDSPLHF. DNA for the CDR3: TGTGCCAGCAGTTACCGAGGGCAGGATTCACCCCTCCACTTT.

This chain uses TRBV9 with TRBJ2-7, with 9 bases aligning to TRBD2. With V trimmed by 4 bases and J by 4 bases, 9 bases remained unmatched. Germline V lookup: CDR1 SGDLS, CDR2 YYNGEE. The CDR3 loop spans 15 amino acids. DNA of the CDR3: TGTGCCAGCAGCCCTAGCGGGGACCGCTCTTACGAGCAGTACTTC. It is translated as CASSPSGDRSYEQYF.

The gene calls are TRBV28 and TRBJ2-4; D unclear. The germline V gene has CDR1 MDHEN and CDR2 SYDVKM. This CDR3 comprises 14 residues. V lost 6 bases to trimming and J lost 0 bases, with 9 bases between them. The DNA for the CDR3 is TGTGCCAGCAGACCCACCGTAGCCAAAAACATTCAGTACTTC. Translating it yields CASRPTVAKNIQYF.

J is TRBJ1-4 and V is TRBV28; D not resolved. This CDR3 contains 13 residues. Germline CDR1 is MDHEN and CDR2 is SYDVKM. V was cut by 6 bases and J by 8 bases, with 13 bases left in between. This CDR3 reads CASSAEQGEKLFF. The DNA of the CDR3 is TGTGCCAGCAGCGCCGAACAAGGCGAAAAACTGTTTTTT.

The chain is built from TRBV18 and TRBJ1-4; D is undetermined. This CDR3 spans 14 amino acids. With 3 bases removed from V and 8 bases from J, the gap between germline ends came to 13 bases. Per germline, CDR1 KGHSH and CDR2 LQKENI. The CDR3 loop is CASSPGPPVEKLFF. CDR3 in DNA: TGTGCCAGCTCACCGGGCCCCCCCGTCGAAAAACTGTTTTTT. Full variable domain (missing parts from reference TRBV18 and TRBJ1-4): NAGVMQNPRHLVRRRGQEARLRCSPMKGHSHVYWYRQLPEEGLKFMVYLQKENIIDESGMPKERFSAEFPKEGPSILRIQQVVRGDSAAYFCASSPGPPVEKLFFGSGTQLSVL.